Listed below are T cell receptor beta chains from one sample, sequenced in a study of CD8 T cells in Susac syndrome. TCRdb re-called the immunoSEQ multiplex PCR reads with MiXCR, one entry per CDR3 protein. The sample carries more than 200,000 distinct CDR3 sequences, just over 90% recorded once. The sequencing input was CD4+ T cells from PBMCs. These receptors were taken from a human donor with multiple sclerosis. Each CDR3 is given with its conserved first and last residue. D genes are given only for firm matches. Some rows have no size entry. The others give once, few or many, or a class for an expanded clone.

clone_size j_call v_call d_call cdr3_aa cdr3_nt
- TRBJ2-7 TRBV27 - CASSSDRGRGEQYF TGTGCCAGCAGTTCTGACCGGGGCCGGGGGGAGCAGTACTTC
once TRBJ2-5 TRBV29-1 TRBD2 CSGHSTGTSVLDGPQYF TGCAGCGGCCACTCTACCGGGACTAGCGTATTGGATGGGCCCCAGTACTTC
- TRBJ2-7 TRBV27 - CATTRGIEQYF TGTGCCACCACGCGAGGGATCGAGCAGTACTTC
- TRBJ1-5 TRBV23-1 - CASSQSGVGVRNSNQPQHF TGCGCCAGCAGTCAATCGGGTGTAGGAGTCAGAAATAGCAATCAGCCCCAGCATTTT
- TRBJ1-2 TRBV7-9 - CASSLYGDYGYTF TGTGCCAGCAGCCTCTACGGGGACTATGGCTACACCTTC
- TRBJ1-2 TRBV7-9 TRBD1 CASSTGQPNYGYTF TGTGCCAGCAGCACGGGACAGCCTAACTATGGCTACACCTTC
- TRBJ2-6 TRBV27 TRBD1 CASTSQDRFTSGANVLTF TGTGCCAGCACCTCCCAGGACAGGTTCACCTCTGGGGCCAACGTCCTGACTTTC
few TRBJ2-5 TRBV6-5 - CASSYSRTSETQYF TGTGCCAGCAGTTACTCGAGGACTTCAGAGACCCAGTACTTC
- TRBJ2-5 TRBV6-1 TRBD1 CASSPGQGAPGYQETQYF TGTGCCAGCAGTCCGGGACAGGGGGCTCCGGGGTACCAAGAGACCCAGTACTTC
- TRBJ1-4 TRBV20-1 - CSARNRGDEKLFF TGCAGTGCGCGCAACCGCGGAGATGAAAAACTGTTTTTT
- TRBJ1-1 TRBV5-1 - CASTQQGFGDTEAFF TGCGCCAGCACCCAACAGGGCTTCGGGGACACTGAAGCTTTCTTT
- TRBJ2-3 TRBV5-4 TRBD2 CASSLPLAGRGPDTQYF TGTGCCAGCAGCTTGCCCCTAGCGGGGAGGGGCCCAGATACGCAGTATTTT
- TRBJ1-2 TRBV7-9 - CASNPGHEAMGYTF TGTGCCAGCAACCCGGGACACGAAGCTATGGGCTACACCTTC
- TRBJ2-5 TRBV25-1 TRBD1 CASSEQGEETQYF TGTGCCAGCAGTGAGCAGGGGGAAGAGACCCAGTACTTC
- TRBJ1-6 TRBV6-6 - CASLPRDHSPLHF TGTGCCAGCCTTCCCAGGGACCATTCACCCCTCCACTTT
- TRBJ1-1 TRBV19 TRBD1 CASNYGQGVTEAFF TGTGCCAGTAACTACGGACAGGGTGTCACTGAAGCTTTCTTT
- TRBJ1-2 TRBV7-9 - CASSRGTGGYGYTF TGTGCCAGCAGCCGGGGGACGGGCGGCTATGGCTACACCTTC
- TRBJ1-3 TRBV23-1 - CASSQFGFTRTNWNSGNTIYF TGCGCCAGCAGTCAATTCGGCTTTACAAGGACTAACTGGAACTCTGGAAACACCATATATTTT
- TRBJ1-4 TRBV5-1 TRBD1 CASSSTGQRSEKLFF TGCGCCAGCAGCTCTACGGGACAGCGGTCGGAAAAACTGTTTTTT
- TRBJ2-1 TRBV4-1 - CASSQGRAPYNEQFF TGCGCCAGCAGCCAAGGCAGGGCCCCCTACAATGAGCAGTTCTTC
- TRBJ2-5 TRBV7-2 - CASSQLAALDGTQYF TGTGCCAGCAGCCAACTAGCTGCCCTTGATGGGACCCAGTACTTC
- TRBJ2-3 TRBV4-1 - CASSQAGTDTQYF TGCGCCAGCAGCCAGGCAGGGACAGATACGCAGTATTTT
- TRBJ1-2 TRBV13 TRBD1 CASSSPGTDYGYTF TGTGCCAGCAGCTCCCCCGGGACAGACTATGGCTACACCTTC
- TRBJ2-7 TRBV10-2 TRBD1 CASSPGGTYEQYF TGCGCCAGCAGTCCAGGGGGCACCTACGAGCAGTACTTC
- TRBJ1-3 TRBV3-1 - CASSPRPLSGNTIYF TGTGCCAGCAGCCCCCGACCGCTCTCTGGAAACACCATATATTTT
- TRBJ2-1 TRBV19 TRBD1 CASSITGDYNEQFF TGTGCCAGTAGTATAACAGGGGACTACAATGAGCAGTTCTTC
once TRBJ2-7 TRBV5-1 TRBD1 CASSLRGQGDYEQYF TGCGCCAGCAGCTTGAGGGGACAGGGAGACTACGAGCAGTACTTC
- TRBJ1-5 TRBV5-7 - CASSLVDYSNQPQHF TGTGCCAGCAGCCTCGTAGATTATAGCAATCAGCCCCAGCATTTT
- TRBJ2-3 TRBV3-1 - CASSQTSAADTQYF TGTGCCAGCAGCCAGACATCAGCAGCTGATACGCAGTATTTT
- TRBJ2-7 TRBV4-1 - CASSQDLGGTTSYEQYF TGCGCCAGCAGCCAAGATCTTGGGGGGACAACCTCCTACGAGCAGTACTTC
- TRBJ2-2 TRBV10-2 - CASSEGSGNTGELFF TGCGCCAGCAGTGAGGGTTCAGGGAACACCGGGGAGCTGTTTTTT
- TRBJ2-7 TRBV27 - CASRQAESEQYF TGTGCCTCGCGGCAGGCGGAAAGCGAGCAGTACTTC
- TRBJ1-1 TRBV5-6 - CASSFLQTRLNTEAFF TGTGCCAGCAGCTTCCTTCAAACAAGGTTGAACACTGAAGCTTTCTTT
- TRBJ1-2 TRBV25-1 - CASSAGIGGYTF TGTGCCAGCAGTGCAGGGATCGGTGGCTACACCTTC
once TRBJ1-6 TRBV25-1 - CASSDHNSPLHF TGTGCCAGCAGTGACCATAATTCACCCCTCCACTTT
- TRBJ1-2 TRBV10-3 - CAISESQVGYTF TGTGCCATCAGTGAGTCCCAGGTTGGCTACACCTTC